The 17 T cell receptor beta chains below were found in one sample sequenced in a study of OX40 agonist ivuxolimab in advanced cancers. Here immunoSEQ multiplex PCR was the method, and the copy in TCRdb shows in-frame clones only, minus some. This table holds about 91,000 clones, around 84% found once. The sample consisted of CD4+ or CD8+ T cells sorted from blood, taken in a trial of the OX40 agonist ivuxolimab. The receptors shown here come from an adult with an advanced solid tumor such as melanoma, head and neck, liver or kidney cancer.

The CDR3 sequence is CATSSQGALNAGELFF. The CDR3, as DNA: TGTGCCACCAGTTCCCAGGGGGCGCTGAATGCCGGGGAGCTGTTTTTT. The chain recombines TRBV15 with TRBJ2-2; 8 nucleotides align to TRBD1. J lost 6 bases, V lost 6 bases, and 12 bases had no gene match. Germline loops: CDR1 LNHNV, CDR2 YYDKDF (reference sequence). The CDR3 covers 16 residues.

V is TRBV6-5 and J is TRBJ1-6; D may be TRBD1 (6 bases). Trimming took off 2 bases at V and 10 bases at J, with 18 bases between the two ends. This CDR3 region has 16 residues. Germline V gene data show CDR1 as MNHEY and CDR2 as SVGAGI. CDR3 DNA sequence: TGTGCCAGCAGTTACAGCGAGACAGGCCTAATATCACCCCTCCACTTT. This encodes CASSYSETGLISPLHF.

The chain links TRBV30 to TRBJ1-2; TRBD1 matches at 8 bases. J gave up 9 bases and V 4 bases, and 7 bases lay outside the gene matches. The germline gives CDR1 GTSNPN, CDR2 SVGIG (reference sequence). The CDR3 is 12 amino acids. The CDR3 region is CAWTDRGDRYTF. As DNA, the CDR3 is TGTGCCTGGACTGACAGGGGTGATCGCTACACCTTC. The whole variable domain, filled in from reference TRBV30 and TRBJ1-2, reads SQTIHQWPATLVQPVGSPLSLECTVEGTSNPNLYWYRQAAGRGLQLLFYSVGIGQISSEVPQNLSASRPQDRQFILSSKKLLLSDSGFYLCAWTDRGDRYTFGSGTRLTVV.

This clone has more than one count but fewer than ten. This chain joins TRBV5-1 and TRBJ1-1; D possibly corresponds to TRBD1 (5 bases). This CDR3 is built from 15 residues. V was trimmed by 5 bases and J by 2 bases, leaving 16 bases between them. Germline assignment: CDR1 SGHRS and CDR2 YFSETQ. In DNA, the CDR3 is TGCGCCAGCAGGAAGTCAGACAGTCGTAACACTGAAGCTTTCTTT. Protein sequence: CASRKSDSRNTEAFF.

This chain uses TRBV7-2 with TRBJ2-5; D is ambiguous. The germline V gene has CDR1 SGHTA and CDR2 FQGNSA. The V end was cut by 2 bases, the J end by 5 bases, with 18 bases between. The CDR3 extends over 16 amino acids. CDR3 loop: CASSLRGRQSVETQYF. DNA for the CDR3: TGTGCCAGCAGCTTAAGAGGCCGCCAAAGCGTGGAGACCCAGTACTTC.

The rearrangement joins TRBV19 to TRBJ1-1, with TRBD1 matching 9 bases. V was clipped by 6 bases and J by 8 bases; unmatched bases: 10. The germline V gene encodes CDR1 LNHDA and CDR2 SQIVND (reference sequence). There are 14 residues in the CDR3. CDR3: CASRDRDRELEAFF. Written as DNA, the CDR3 is TGTGCCAGTAGGGACCGGGACAGGGAATTAGAAGCTTTCTTT.

The rearrangement joins TRBV6-6 to TRBJ2-7, with 9 bases lining up with TRBD2. The CDR3 has 14 residues. After removal of 11 bases from V and 2 bases from J, the junction contained 10 bases not matched to a gene. Germline CDR1 is MNHNY and CDR2 is SVGAGI (reference sequence). CDR3 protein: CAVREAGGAYEQYF. CDR3 nucleotides: TGTGCCGTTAGGGAAGCGGGGGGTGCCTACGAGCAGTACTTC.

V and J are TRBV7-2 and TRBJ2-1; the D is unclear. V was pared by 2 bases and J by 7 bases, with 3 bases between. Germline lookup yields CDR1 SGHTA and CDR2 FQGNSA. CDR3 length equals 11 residues. The CDR3 region is CASSLRNEQFF. CDR3 coding DNA: TGTGCCAGCAGCTTAAGAAATGAGCAGTTCTTC.

This clone has a handful of counts. The chain combines TRBV14 with TRBJ1-1; a weak D match, TRBD1 (5 bases). CDR3 length: 15 residues. Trimming removed 4 bases from V and 1 base from J, with 13 bases in between. Germline CDR1 is SGHDN and CDR2 is FVKESK. CDR3 coding DNA: TGTGCCAGCAGCCCTAGGGGCGCGGGGAACACTGAAGCTTTCTTT. The encoded protein is CASSPRGAGNTEAFF.

V is TRBV2 and J is TRBJ1-3, with 8 positions matching TRBD1. The CDR3 runs to 15 residues. J was trimmed by 7 bases and V by 5 bases; bases with no gene match: 10. CDR1 is SNHLY and CDR2 is FYNNEI in the germline V gene. The CDR3 spells CASSPGGEKWNTIYF. The DNA of the CDR3 is TGTGCCAGCAGTCCAGGGGGCGAGAAGTGGAACACCATATATTTT.

This clone was seen a single time. J is TRBJ1-5 and V is TRBV5-5; D gene uncertain. The germline V and J ends were trimmed by 3 bases and 2 bases, with 9 bases remaining between them. Germline V lookup: CDR1 SGHKS, CDR2 YYEKEE (reference sequence). The CDR3 is made up of 14 amino acids. In DNA form, the CDR3 reads TGTGCCAGCAGCTCCGGACGGGGCAATCAGCCCCAGCATTTT. It specifies CASSSGRGNQPQHF.

This chain links TRBV7-9 with TRBJ2-3; the D gene is possibly TRBD2 (5 bases). CDR1 and CDR2 (germline): SEHNR, FQNEAQ (reference sequence). This CDR3 has 14 residues. V lost 6 bases and J lost 1, with 11 bases in between. In DNA form, the CDR3 reads TGTGCCAGCAGGTCTCAGGAGGGCACAGATACGCAGTATTTT. Protein sequence: CASRSQEGTDTQYF.

Only one count was recorded for this clone. The CDR3 here is CSVEVVGPEQYF. CDR3 bases: TGCAGCGTTGAAGTGGTCGGACCCGAGCAGTACTTC. The chain is built from TRBV29-1 and TRBJ2-7; D gene uncertain. Germline lookup yields CDR1 SQVTM and CDR2 ANQGSEA. V was pared by 1 base and J by 6 bases, with 10 bases between. The CDR3 totals 12 residues.

The chain has TRBV6-1 and TRBJ1-2; weak D call: TRBD1 (6 bases). Trimming left V 8 bases short and J 3 bases short, with 19 bases between. This CDR3 spans 15 amino acids. In germline, CDR1 is MNHNS, CDR2 SASEGT. The CDR3 protein is CASSWAGAGDYGYTF. DNA of the CDR3: TGTGCCAGCTCCTGGGCCGGGGCAGGGGACTATGGCTACACCTTC.

The chain employs TRBV19 and TRBJ1-2; no definite D call. The CDR3 spans 14 residues. From germline, CDR1 is LNHDA and CDR2 SQIVND (reference sequence). Trimming took 3 bases from V and 2 from J, leaving 10 bases between them. For the CDR3, the DNA is TGTGCCAGTAGTATCGACCAGAGCAACTATGGCTACACCTTC. This translates into CASSIDQSNYGYTF.

This clone was observed a few times. CDR3 sequence (DNA): TGTGCCAGCAGCTTAGTTTCCGGGGGCAGTGGCTACACCTTC. It is translated as CASSLVSGGSGYTF. J is TRBJ1-2 and V is TRBV7-9; tentative D call: TRBD1 (6 bases). Germline V CDR1 and CDR2: SEHNR, FQNEAQ (reference sequence). The CDR3 length is 14 residues. Trimming stripped 1 base from V and 7 bases from J, with 13 bases between.

In nucleotides, the CDR3 is TGTGCCTGGAGTAAGCAGAGCTCTGGAAACACCATATATTTT. Translated: CAWSKQSSGNTIYF. The rearrangement links TRBV30 to TRBJ1-3; D call uncertain. The CDR3 is 14 amino acids. In germline, CDR1 is GTSNPN, CDR2 SVGIG (reference sequence). With 2 bases removed from V and 0 bases from J, the gap between germline ends came to 8 bases.